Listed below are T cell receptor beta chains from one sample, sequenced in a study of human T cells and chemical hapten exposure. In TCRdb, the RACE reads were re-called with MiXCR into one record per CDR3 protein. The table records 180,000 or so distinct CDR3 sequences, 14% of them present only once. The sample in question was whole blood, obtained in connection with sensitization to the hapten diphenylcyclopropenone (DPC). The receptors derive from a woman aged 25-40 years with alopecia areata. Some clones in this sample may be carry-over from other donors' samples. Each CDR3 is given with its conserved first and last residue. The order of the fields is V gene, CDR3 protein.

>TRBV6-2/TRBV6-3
CASSYERNTEAFF
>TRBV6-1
CASSEVGQYTEAFF
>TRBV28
CASSLGREQYF
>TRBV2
CASGWAPYEQYF
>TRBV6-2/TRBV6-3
CASSLEAAGWYEQYF
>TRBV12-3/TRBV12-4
CASSLNQNTEAFF
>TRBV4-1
CASSQARFPGLAVSSYNEQFF
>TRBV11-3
CASSRPGLANNEQFF
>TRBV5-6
CASSLAGFLYEQYF
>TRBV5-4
CASGRGGVTGELFF
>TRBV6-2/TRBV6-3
CASSPQGVKSQPQHF
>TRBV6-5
CASSLWEDTEAFF
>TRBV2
CASRSTGSTEAFF
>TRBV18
CASSPSGNQPQHF
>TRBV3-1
CASRPSLTQETQYF
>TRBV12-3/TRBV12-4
CASRNSNSYEQYF
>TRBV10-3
CAISDQAYGYTF
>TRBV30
CAWSVSGPGELFF
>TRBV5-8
CASSLIGTRPAFF
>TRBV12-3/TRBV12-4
CASSRTQGGYEQYF
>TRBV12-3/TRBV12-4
CASRGLAGGSGELFF
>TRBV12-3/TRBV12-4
CASTILLAGETEQFF
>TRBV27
CATASLGKETQYF
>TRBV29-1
CSVEGGPYEQYF
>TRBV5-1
CASSLDGRPNTEAFF
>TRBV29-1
CSVGVSPNTEAFF
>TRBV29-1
CSGREGSSTGELFF
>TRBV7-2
CASSQKNIQYF
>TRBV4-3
CASSQEGAGANVLTF
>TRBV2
CASRDRISNQPQHF
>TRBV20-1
CSARVGTGVVETQYF
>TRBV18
CASSPGQVQETQYF
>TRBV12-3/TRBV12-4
CASSLELAGGWAKNIQYF
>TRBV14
CASSLRTVGSPLHF
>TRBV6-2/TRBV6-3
CASSYSRSNQPQHF
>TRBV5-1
CASSLKQGAGELFF
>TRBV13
CASTEVGRGLPEAFF
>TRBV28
CATWIDRDQPQHF
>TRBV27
CASSPAGVPNTEAFF
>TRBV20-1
CSAKRTGGGGEQYF
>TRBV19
CASSIGTARETQYF
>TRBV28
CASSFFPLGRQYF
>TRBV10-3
CAVGYSNQPQHF
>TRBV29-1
CSAETGQSYGYTF
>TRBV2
CASSEGARGGWKLFF
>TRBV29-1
CSAQPGTGHPNEQFF
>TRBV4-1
CASSQPGTIAGELFF
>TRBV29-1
CSVEVGREAFF
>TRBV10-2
CASSEVAESYEQYF
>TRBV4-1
CASSLRTSGMYNEQFF
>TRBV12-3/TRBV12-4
CASSFSIYNSPLHF
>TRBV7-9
CASSLEHGETQYF
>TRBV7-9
CASSLLAGITDTQYF
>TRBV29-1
CSVEMETQYF